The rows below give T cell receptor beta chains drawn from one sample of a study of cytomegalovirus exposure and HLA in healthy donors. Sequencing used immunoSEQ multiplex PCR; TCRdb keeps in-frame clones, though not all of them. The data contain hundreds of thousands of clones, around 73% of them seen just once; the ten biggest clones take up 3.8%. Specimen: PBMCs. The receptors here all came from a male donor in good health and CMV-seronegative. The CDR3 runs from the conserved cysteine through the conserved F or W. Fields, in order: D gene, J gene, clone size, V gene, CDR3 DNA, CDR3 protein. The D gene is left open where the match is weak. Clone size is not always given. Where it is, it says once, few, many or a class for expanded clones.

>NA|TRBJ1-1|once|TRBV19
TGTGCCAGTAGTATAGAGGGGGGCACTGAAGCTTTCTTT
CASSIEGGTEAFF
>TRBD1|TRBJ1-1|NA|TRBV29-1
TGCAGCGCGGGGACAGGGGGGACTGAAGCTTTCTTT
CSAGTGGTEAFF
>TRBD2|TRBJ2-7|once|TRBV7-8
TGTGCCAGCGGGGGACTAGCGGGCTTGCCCGAGCAGTACTTC
CASGGLAGLPEQYF
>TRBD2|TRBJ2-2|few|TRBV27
TGTGCCAGCGCCCCGGGACTAGCGGCAAACACCGGGGAGCTGTTTTTT
CASAPGLAANTGELFF
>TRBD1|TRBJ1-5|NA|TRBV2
TGTGCCAGCAAAGACAGGGGGGGTCAGCCCCAGCATTTT
CASKDRGGQPQHF
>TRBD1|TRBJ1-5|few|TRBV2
TGTGCCAGCAGCGCTGGACAGGTTGGTCAGCCCCAGCATTTT
CASSAGQVGQPQHF
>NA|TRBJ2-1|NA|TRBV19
TGTGCCAGTTCTCTGGACGGGAGCTCCTACAATGAGCAGTTCTTC
CASSLDGSSYNEQFF
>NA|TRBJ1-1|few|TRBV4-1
TGCGCCAGCAGCCAAGATCCCCCAGTGAACACTGAAGCTTTCTTT
CASSQDPPVNTEAFF
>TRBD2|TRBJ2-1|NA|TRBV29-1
TGCAGCTCCCATGGACTAGCGAGCTACAATGAGCAGTTCTTC
CSSHGLASYNEQFF
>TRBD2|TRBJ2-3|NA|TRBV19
TGTGCCAGTAGCCTCAAGCGGGGAAGCACAGATACGCAGTATTTT
CASSLKRGSTDTQYF
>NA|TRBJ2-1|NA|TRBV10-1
TGCGCCAGCAGTGGAGACAGGTTAGCTATCGTTACTGAGCAGTTCTTC
CASSGDRLAIVTEQFF
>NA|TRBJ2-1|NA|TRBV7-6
TGTGCCAGCAGCTACCAGGAGGGTCTTGGAGAGCAGTTCTTC
CASSYQEGLGEQFF
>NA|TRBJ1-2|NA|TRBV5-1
TGCGCCAGCAGCTTGGAGGGGAACTATGGCTACACCTTC
CASSLEGNYGYTF
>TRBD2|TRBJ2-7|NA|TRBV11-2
TGTGCCAGCAGCTTAGAACTAGCGGGAGCCTACGAGCAGTACTTC
CASSLELAGAYEQYF
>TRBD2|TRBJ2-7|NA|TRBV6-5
TGTGCCAGCAGTGATAGCGGGAGGGCTATGGGTCGGTACTTC
CASSDSGRAMGRYF
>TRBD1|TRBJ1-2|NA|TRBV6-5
TGTGCCAGCAGGCTCGGACAGGATGGCTACACCTTC
CASRLGQDGYTF
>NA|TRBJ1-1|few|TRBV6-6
TGTGCCAGCAGTATCGGGGTTACCACTGAAGCTTTCTTT
CASSIGVTTEAFF
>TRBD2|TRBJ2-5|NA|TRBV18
TGTGCCAGCTCAGGACTAGCGGGAGCGACCCAGTACTTC
CASSGLAGATQYF
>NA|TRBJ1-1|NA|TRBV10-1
TGCGCCAGCATCGCCATAAAGGGAGGGGGAAAGAACACTGAAGCTTTCTTT
CASIAIKGGGKNTEAFF
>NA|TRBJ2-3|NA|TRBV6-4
TGTGCCAGCAGCGGGGGCACAGATACGCAGTATTTT
CASSGGTDTQYF
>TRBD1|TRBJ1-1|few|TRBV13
TGTGCCAGCAGCCCCAGCCTCGACAGGGTTCCTGAAGCTTTCTTT
CASSPSLDRVPEAFF
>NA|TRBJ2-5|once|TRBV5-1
TGCGCCAGCAGCGTTGAAGCCGGGGGGCAGACCCAGTACTTC
CASSVEAGGQTQYF
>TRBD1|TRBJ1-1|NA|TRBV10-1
TGCGCCAGCAGCCAGGGGGCCGACACTGAAGCTTTCTTT
CASSQGADTEAFF
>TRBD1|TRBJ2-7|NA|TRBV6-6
TGTGCCAGTGACAACGACAGGGGTAACTACGAGCAGTACTTC
CASDNDRGNYEQYF
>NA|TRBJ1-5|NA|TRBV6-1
TGTGCCAGCAGTCTAGGGGGTTATAGCAATCAGCCCCAGCATTTT
CASSLGGYSNQPQHF
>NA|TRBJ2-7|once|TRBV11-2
TGTGCCAGCAGCAGAGCCGTCTTCTACGAGCAGTACTTC
CASSRAVFYEQYF
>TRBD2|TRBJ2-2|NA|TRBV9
TGTGCCAGCAGTGCACCTCCGGGACTAGCGGGAAAGAACACCGGGGAGCTGTTTTTT
CASSAPPGLAGKNTGELFF
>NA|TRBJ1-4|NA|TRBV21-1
TGTGCCAGCACAACGGAAGAGGAGTCTAATGAAAAACTGTTTTTT
CASTTEEESNEKLFF
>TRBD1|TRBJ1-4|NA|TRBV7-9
TGTGCCAGCAGCTCGGACAGGGGCGGAGAAAAACTGTTTTTT
CASSSDRGGEKLFF
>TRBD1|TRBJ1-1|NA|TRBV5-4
TGTGCCAGCAGCCATAGGACAGGGCTCACTGAAGCTTTCTTT
CASSHRTGLTEAFF
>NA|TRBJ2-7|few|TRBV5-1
TGCGCCAGCGGACCGGGACTTACAAACTACGAGCAGTACTTC
CASGPGLTNYEQYF
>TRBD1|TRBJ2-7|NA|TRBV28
TGTGCCAGCAGTTTTGGCGGGACAGGGGGCTACGAGCAGTACTTC
CASSFGGTGGYEQYF
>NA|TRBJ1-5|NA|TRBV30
TGTGCCTGGAGTCTAGGACAAGGGCAGCCCCAGCATTTT
CAWSLGQGQPQHF
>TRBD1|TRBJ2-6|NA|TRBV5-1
TGCGCCAGCAGCTCGGACAGGCGCTCTGGGGCCAACGTCCTGACTTTC
CASSSDRRSGANVLTF
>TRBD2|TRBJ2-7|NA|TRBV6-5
TGTGCCAGCAGTTACCTTCCTAGCGGCTCCTACGAGCAGTACTTC
CASSYLPSGSYEQYF
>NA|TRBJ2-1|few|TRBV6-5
TGTGCCAGCCGCGGCGGGACGGGCTCCTACAATGAGCAGTTCTTC
CASRGGTGSYNEQFF
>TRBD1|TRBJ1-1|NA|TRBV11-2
TGTGCCAGCAGCTTAGATCCGGGACAGCCCCGGCCTGAAGCTTTCTTT
CASSLDPGQPRPEAFF
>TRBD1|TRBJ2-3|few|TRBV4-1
TGCGCCAGCAGCCACGAGGGGGCATCCGCAGATACGCAGTATTTT
CASSHEGASADTQYF
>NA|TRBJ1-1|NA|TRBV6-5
TGTGCCAGCAGTTACTCCCAATTGGGCTTCGAAGCTTTCTTT
CASSYSQLGFEAFF
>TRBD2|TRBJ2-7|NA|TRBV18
TGTGCCAGCTCACCACTTTCCGGACTAGCGGGAGGTGGCGAGCAGTACTTC
CASSPLSGLAGGGEQYF
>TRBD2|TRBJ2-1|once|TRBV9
TGTGCCAGCAGCGCAAGCGGGAGGGCCGCTGAGCAGTTCTTC
CASSASGRAAEQFF